Here is one T cell receptor beta chain with its context. What it recognizes is unknown. This specimen belongs to a study of T cell responses to AZD1222 COVID-19 vaccine. Measured with immunoSEQ multiplex PCR; TCRdb has only the in-frame clones, and not every one. The sample carries roughly 140,000 clones, about 91% recorded once. Study-level results: The breadth and depth of Spike-specific TCRs increased once two AZD1222 doses had been given.

V gave up 7 bases and J gave up 7 bases, with 17 bases separating them. Germline loops: CDR1 SQVTM, CDR2 ANQGSEA. This CDR3 spans 13 amino acids. J is TRBJ2-1 and V is TRBV29-1; D remains unclear. The sample here was peripheral blood, taken on day 0 of AZD1222 vaccination. The clonotype originates from an adult in good health. The CDR3 bases are TGCAGCGGGGAAAGCCTCCTGGGGAATGAGCAGTTCTTC. It translates to CSGESLLGNEQFF.